This TCR beta chain stems from a study of cytomegalovirus exposure and HLA in healthy donors. For this clone: Its antigen is as yet unknown.

The PCR ran on 60 Vbeta and 13 Jbeta primers. Clones were read by immunoSEQ multiplex PCR, and TCRdb kept only the in-frame ones, dropping some. The sample gives roughly 140,000 clones, 82% of which show up once; about 6.4% is in the top ten. The donors (healthy individuals) were bone marrow donors. This CDR3 comprises 12 residues. V was shortened by 3 bases and J by 5 bases, with 4 bases between the two germline ends. From germline, CDR1 is LGHNA and CDR2 YNFKEQ. Broader study findings: Usually a TCR sequence was rare, but some public TCRs were found in many donors. Later analysis associated a missense DCLRE1C variant with TCR beta V- and J-gene trimming. A later analysis found common viral pathogens apparently linked to several of the most significant clusters.

The clonotype originates from a woman aged 50 to 65 in good health and CMV-seropositive. The sample comprised PBMCs. The chain has TRBV4-2 and TRBJ2-2; D is ambiguous. The CDR3 DNA follows: TGTGCCAGCAGCCAGGCTACCGGGGAGCTGTTTTTT. Amino acids: CASSQATGELFF.